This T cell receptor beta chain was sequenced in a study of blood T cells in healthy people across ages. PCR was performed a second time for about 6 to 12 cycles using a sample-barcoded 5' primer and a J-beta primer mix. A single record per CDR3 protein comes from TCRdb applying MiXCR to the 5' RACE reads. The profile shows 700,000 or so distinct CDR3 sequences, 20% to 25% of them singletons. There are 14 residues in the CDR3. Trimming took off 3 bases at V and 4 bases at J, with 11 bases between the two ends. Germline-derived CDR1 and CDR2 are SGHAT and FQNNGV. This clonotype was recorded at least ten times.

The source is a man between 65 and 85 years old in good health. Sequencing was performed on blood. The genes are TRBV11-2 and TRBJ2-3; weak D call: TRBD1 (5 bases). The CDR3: CASSFSRVADTQYF. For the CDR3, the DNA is TGTGCCAGCAGCTTCTCCAGGGTAGCAGATACGCAGTATTTT.